This T cell receptor beta chain was profiled in a study of control samples from healthy donors and cancer patients. The CDR3 is made up of 14 amino acids. The V and J ends lost 2 bases and 4 bases respectively, with 12 bases between them. Germline-derived CDR1 and CDR2 are SGHRS and YFSETQ. The assay was immunoSEQ multiplex PCR, and TCRdb's table has in-frame clones only and misses some. The sample features roughly 190,000 clones, with 2.2% in its top ten. The receptor comes from a woman younger than 45 in good health. J is TRBJ2-5 and V is TRBV5-1; D could derive from TRBD1 or TRBD2 (5 bases each). Material: blood. The CDR3 here is CASSFGGMGETQYF. The CDR3 region has the DNA TGCGCCAGCAGCTTTGGGGGTATGGGAGAGACCCAGTACTTC.